The clone carrying this T cell receptor beta chain was recorded a few times. The antigen is undetermined. The data are from a study of stem cell transplantation in POMP-related autoinflammatory disease. Across the whole study: The study hypothesized thymoproteasome defects skew the TRB repertoire via impaired CD8+ selection. Study-wide results and limits: Across all analyzed T-cell subsets, patients with PRAID tended toward reduced diversity and increased clonality. In PRAID patients, the number of distinct TRB V-J gene pairings was restricted.

This table comes from immunoSEQ multiplex PCR, and its TCRdb copy is limited to in-frame clones, with some not included. This table has 6,000 to 7,000 clones, less than 90% appearing once. Germline CDR1 is SGHRS and CDR2 is YFSETQ. The V and J ends lost 4 bases and 1 base respectively, with 2 bases between them. This CDR3 comprises 12 residues. The receptor's source is a human donor in good health. The J gene is TRBJ2-2, the V gene TRBV5-1, with unresolved D. The sample was a CXCR5-defined cell subset from PBMCs. CDR3 loop: CASSKNTGELFF. CDR3 in DNA: TGCGCCAGCAGCAAGAACACCGGGGAGCTGTTTTTT. Combining the CDR3 with reference TRBV5-1 and TRBJ2-2 gives the whole variable domain KAGVTQTPRYLIKTRGQQVTLSCSPISGHRSVSWYQQTPGQGLQFLFEYFSETQRNKGNFPGRFSGRQFSNSRSEMNVSTLELGDSALYLCASSKNTGELFFGEGSRLTVL.